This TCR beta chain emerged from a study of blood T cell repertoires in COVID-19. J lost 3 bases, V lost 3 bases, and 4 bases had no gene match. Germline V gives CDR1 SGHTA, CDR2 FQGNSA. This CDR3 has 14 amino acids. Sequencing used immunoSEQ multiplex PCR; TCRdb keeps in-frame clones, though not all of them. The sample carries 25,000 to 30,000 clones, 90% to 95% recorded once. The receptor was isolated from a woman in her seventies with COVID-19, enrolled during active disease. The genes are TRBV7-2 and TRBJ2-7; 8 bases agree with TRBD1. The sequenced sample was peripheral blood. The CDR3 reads CASSFTGQVYEQYF. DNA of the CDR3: TGTGCCAGCAGCTTTACGGGACAGGTCTACGAGCAGTACTTC.